This paragraph covers one TCR beta chain sequence. Its antigen remains unknown. This sequence may be a read error, since a much larger clone differs from it by one base. Germline V gene sequence: CDR1 SGDLS, CDR2 YYNGEE. The V segment lost 1 base and the J segment 4 bases; nucleotides outside the gene matches: 8. This CDR3 contains 16 residues. The sample belongs to a study of identical twins. Every donor was a healthy Caucasian. Study-level points and caveats: Invariant cells of the MAIT and iNKT types might have partly distorted the zero-insertion analyses. Memory repertoires showed no such pattern, whereas abundant cord blood beta clonotypes carried fewer insertions.

TCRdb ran MiXCR on the 5' RACE reads and lists one entry per CDR3 protein. Of 1.5 million to 2 million distinct CDR3 sequences listed, under 35% were seen once; the top ten hold about 0.27%. The TCR originated in a newborn girl in good health. What was sequenced was cord blood. The rearrangement joins TRBV9 to TRBJ2-3, with 8 bases fitting TRBD2. Written as DNA, the CDR3 is TGTGCCAGCAGCGTAAGCGGGAGACCAAGCGCAGATACGCAGTATTTT. It translates to CASSVSGRPSADTQYF.